This TCR beta chain was sequenced during a study of T cells in Graves' hyperthyroidism and ophthalmopathy. Findings of the study overall: Most thyroid clonotypes expanded above 0.001 appeared in blood too.

Authors of the study amplified TCR beta CDR3 regions from RNA transcripts. In the first-round RT-PCR of the TCR CDR3, the HTBI primer set was used. TCRdb analysed the multiplex PCR reads with MiXCR anew, one entry per CDR3 protein. The table shows about 640,000 distinct CDR3 sequences, with roughly 45% occurring only once. As for this clonotype: The antigen is unknown.

Thyroid ultrasound, orbital computed tomography, clinical symptoms, and serum thyroxine and TRAb underpinned diagnoses. The germline CDR1 and CDR2 sequences are SGHNT and YENEEA. With 2 bases clipped from V and 5 bases from J, the junction kept 8 bases outside the gene matches. The CDR3 has 15 residues. This receptor was obtained from an adult man with Graves' disease, either hyperthyroidism or ophthalmopathy (not recorded which). The chain joins TRBV11-3 to TRBJ1-1, with 7 positions matching TRBD1. The sequenced material came from peripheral blood or thyroid tissue (not recorded which). The chain's CDR3 is CASSLPFGRGTEAFF. CDR3 coding DNA: TGTGCCAGCAGCTTACCGTTTGGCAGGGGGACTGAAGCTTTCTTT.